One and the same sample provided the 27 T cell receptor beta chains below, sequenced in a study of cytomegalovirus exposure and HLA in healthy donors. This PCR relied on a set of 60 Vbeta primers and 13 Jbeta primers. The assay was immunoSEQ multiplex PCR, and TCRdb's table has in-frame clones only and misses some. This sample has fewer than 80,000 clones, with approximately 75% found just once. The sequencing input was PBMCs. The receptors here all came from a woman aged 25 to 39 in good health and CMV-seronegative.

The rearrangement joins TRBV23-1 to TRBJ1-1; D call uncertain. TRBV23-1 is marked as an open reading frame, function uncertain. V lost 1 base and J lost 4, with 7 bases in between. The CDR3 is 13 amino acids. The CDR3 region has the DNA TGCGCCAGCAGTCAATTGGAGGGCACTGAAGCTTTCTTT. Its translation: CASSQLEGTEAFF.

This rearrangement joins TRBV5-4 to TRBJ1-3; 9 bases are a match to TRBD1. This CDR3 has 16 amino acids. After removal of 4 bases from V and 4 bases from J, the junction contained 9 bases not matched to a gene. CDR1 and CDR2 (germline): SGHNT, YYREEE (reference sequence). The CDR3, as DNA: TGTGCCAGCAGCGTCGGCGGGACAGGGAGAGGAAACACCATATATTTT. Amino acid sequence: CASSVGGTGRGNTIYF.

This clone was found a few times. This chain joins TRBV5-1 and TRBJ1-1; maybe TRBD1 (5 bases). V was cut by 4 bases and J by 10 bases, with 32 bases left in between. The CDR3 has 18 amino acids. From germline, CDR1 is SGHRS and CDR2 YFSETQ. The CDR3: CASSAAGGSGLNIRAAFF. The CDR3 region has the DNA TGCGCCAGCAGCGCCGCGGGGGGATCGGGATTAAACATACGCGCAGCTTTCTTT.

The chain links TRBV28 to TRBJ1-4, with a possible D match to TRBD1 (5 bases). The V and J ends lost 4 bases and 4 bases respectively, with 13 bases between them. The CDR3 is 15 amino acids. In germline, CDR1 is MDHEN, CDR2 SYDVKM. This CDR3 reads CASSSRQNINEKLFF. CDR3 nucleotides: TGTGCCAGCAGTTCAAGACAGAATATTAATGAAAAACTGTTTTTT.

This clone occurred a few times. DNA for the CDR3: TGTGCCAGTAGCATAACCGAGGGCACTGAAGCTTTCTTT. Residues: CASSITEGTEAFF. This chain links TRBV19 with TRBJ1-1, with D uncertain. V was shortened by 6 bases and J by 4 bases, with 12 bases between the two germline ends. This CDR3 is built from 13 residues. Looked up from germline, CDR1 is LNHDA and CDR2 is SQIVND (reference sequence).

J is TRBJ2-3 and V is TRBV19; possible D gene TRBD2, 6 bases. The CDR3 is 17 amino acids. The V end lost 4 bases, the J end lost 3 bases, and 20 bases lay between the germline ends. Germline lookup yields CDR1 LNHDA and CDR2 SQIVND (reference sequence). The CDR3, as DNA: TGTGCCAGTAGTAGATCCCCGACTAGTGGTCGAACAGATACGCAGTATTTT. As protein: CASSRSPTSGRTDTQYF.

The chain uses TRBV28 and TRBJ2-3; a possible D gene is TRBD2 (6 bases). Trimming took off 7 bases at V and 4 bases at J, with 21 bases between the two ends. The germline V gene has CDR1 MDHEN and CDR2 SYDVKM. CDR3 length equals 16 residues. CDR3 sequence (DNA): TGTGCCAGCACTTCAGGCGAGGAGCCGGGAGCAGATACGCAGTATTTT. It codes for CASTSGEEPGADTQYF. Filled out from reference TRBV28 and TRBJ2-3, the complete variable domain reads DVKVTQSSRYLVKRTGEKVFLECVQDMDHENMFWYRQDPGLGLRLIYFSYDVKMKEKGDIPEGYSVSREKKERFSLILESASTNQTSMYLCASTSGEEPGADTQYFGPGTRLTVL.

This clone has just a few counts. V usage is TRBV7-9 and J usage is TRBJ1-1; D is perhaps TRBD1 (5 bases). Trimming stripped 5 bases from V and 1 base from J, with 14 bases between. Germline CDR1 and CDR2: SEHNR and FQNEAQ (reference sequence). This CDR3 has 15 residues. The CDR3 DNA sequence: TGTGCCAGCAGCAGGGGTAAGGCGGAGAACACTGAAGCTTTCTTT. It specifies CASSRGKAENTEAFF.

V usage is TRBV27 and J usage is TRBJ1-5, with D maybe TRBD1 (5 bases). Germline V gene sequence: CDR1 MNHEY, CDR2 SMNVEV (reference sequence). The CDR3 sequence is 15 residues long. The V end lost 2 bases, the J end lost 4 bases, and 12 bases lay between the germline ends. CDR3 residues: CASSLGSRANQPQHF. As DNA, the CDR3 is TGTGCCAGCAGTTTAGGAAGCAGGGCTAATCAGCCCCAGCATTTT.

V gene TRBV10-3 combines with J gene TRBJ2-3; TRBD2 aligns across 7 bases. Trimming took 3 bases from V and 1 from J; bases not matched to a gene: 10. Germline V gives CDR1 ENHRY, CDR2 SYGVKD. This CDR3 is built from 17 residues. CDR3 residues: CAISDPSIAGGTDTQYF. The CDR3 coding sequence is TGTGCCATCAGTGACCCTTCGATCGCGGGAGGCACAGATACGCAGTATTTT.

The rearrangement links TRBV7-6 to TRBJ2-1; tentatively, D is TRBD2 (6 bases). The CDR3 consists of 20 residues. V gave up 2 bases and J gave up 0 bases, with 23 bases separating them. The germline V gene encodes CDR1 SGHVS and CDR2 FNYEAQ. The CDR3 reads CASSLIVGDREKASYNEQFF. The DNA of the CDR3 is TGTGCCAGCAGCTTAATTGTGGGGGACCGGGAGAAGGCCTCCTACAATGAGCAGTTCTTC.

The chain combines TRBV6-4 with TRBJ1-1, with no clear D. The V end lost 0 bases, the J end lost 6 bases, and 14 bases lay between the germline ends. Germline CDR1 reads MRHNA; CDR2 reads SNTAGT. There are 15 residues in the CDR3. CDR3 bases: TGTGCCAGCAGTGACTCAGCGGGGAGGAGGGCTGAAGCTTTCTTT. Translating gives CASSDSAGRRAEAFF.

The V and J genes are TRBV6-1 and TRBJ2-3; D is perhaps TRBD1 (5 bases). The CDR3 contains 13 residues. Germline V gives CDR1 MNHNS, CDR2 SASEGT. V was pared by 3 bases and J by 8 bases, with 12 bases between. The CDR3 DNA reads as TGTGCCAGCAGTGATCCCCTCCAGGGTACGCAGTATTTT. The encoded protein is CASSDPLQGTQYF.

This clone was seen only a few times. The rearrangement joins TRBV30 to TRBJ1-2; D might be TRBD1 (6 bases). Germline CDR1 GTSNPN, CDR2 SVGIG (reference sequence). The V and J ends lost 0 bases and 1 base respectively, with 12 bases between them. The length of the CDR3 is 15 residues. CDR3 residues: CAWSVLSGVNYGYTF. The CDR3 coding sequence is TGTGCCTGGAGTGTACTATCAGGGGTTAACTATGGCTACACCTTC.

The genes are TRBV19 and TRBJ2-1, with 7 bases fitting TRBD2. J gave up 8 bases and V 7 bases, and 11 bases lay outside the gene matches. The CDR3 covers 14 residues. The V gene's germline CDR1 is LNHDA and CDR2 SQIVND (reference sequence). CDR3 bases: TGTGCCAGTAATTCCTGGGAGGGCCGCGATGAGCAGTTCTTC. This sequence encodes CASNSWEGRDEQFF.

This chain links TRBV5-1 with TRBJ1-6; D uncertain. V lost 2 bases and J lost 5, with 8 bases in between. Germline V gives CDR1 SGHRS, CDR2 YFSETQ. The CDR3 covers 14 residues. The CDR3 DNA follows: TGCGCCAGCAGCTTACGTCCAGATAATTCACCCCTCCACTTT. This sequence encodes CASSLRPDNSPLHF. Full variable domain (rest looked up from reference TRBV5-1 and TRBJ1-6): KAGVTQTPRYLIKTRGQQVTLSCSPISGHRSVSWYQQTPGQGLQFLFEYFSETQRNKGNFPGRFSGRQFSNSRSEMNVSTLELGDSALYLCASSLRPDNSPLHFGNGTRLTVT.

This clone was counted between two and nine times. This chain links TRBV28 with TRBJ2-7; TRBD2 aligns across 7 bases. Looked up from germline, CDR1 is MDHEN and CDR2 is SYDVKM. The CDR3 contains 14 residues. V shed 4 bases and J 5 bases; nucleotides not matched to a gene: 8. For the CDR3, the DNA is TGTGCCAGCAGTTCCCTCGCGGGGGTCAACGAGCAGTACTTC. Translating it yields CASSSLAGVNEQYF.

The chain is built from TRBV5-5 and TRBJ1-5; no reliable D call. Germline lookup yields CDR1 SGHKS and CDR2 YYEKEE (reference sequence). This CDR3 is built from 16 residues. Trimming left V 3 bases short and J 2 bases short, with 15 bases between. The CDR3 DNA is TGTGCCAGCAGCTCCATCGGTGGGAGGGGCAATCAGCCCCAGCATTTT. The encoded protein is CASSSIGGRGNQPQHF.

The chain recombines TRBV9 with TRBJ1-5; D remains unclear. V lost 0 bases and J 3 bases, leaving 10 bases between the germline ends. Per germline, CDR1 SGDLS and CDR2 YYNGEE. The CDR3 has 15 residues. The CDR3 is CASSVGAVVNQPQHF. As DNA, the CDR3 is TGTGCCAGCAGCGTAGGGGCCGTGGTCAATCAGCCCCAGCATTTT.

V and J are TRBV27 and TRBJ2-1; D is perhaps TRBD2 (6 bases). CDR1 MNHEY and CDR2 SMNVEV come from the germline V gene (reference sequence). V dropped 4 bases and J dropped 1 base, with 17 bases sitting between them. The CDR3 contains 17 residues. The CDR3 DNA reads TGTGCCAGCAGTTCCCCCTCCGGGAGAGGGTCCTACAATGAGCAGTTCTTC. Protein product: CASSSPSGRGSYNEQFF.

The V call is TRBV28, the J call TRBJ2-3, with 9 positions matching TRBD2. CDR3 size: 16 residues. Germline loops: CDR1 MDHEN, CDR2 SYDVKM. J lost 0 bases, V lost 1 base, and 2 bases had no gene match. CDR3 DNA: TGTGCCAGCAGTTTATCTAGCGGGACTAGCACAGATACGCAGTATTTT. Translated: CASSLSSGTSTDTQYF.

This clone has more than one count but fewer than ten. The chain carries TRBV5-1 and TRBJ2-7; TRBD2 is a possible D gene (5 bases). There are 16 residues in the CDR3. Germline assignment: CDR1 SGHRS and CDR2 YFSETQ. V lost 0 bases to trimming and J lost 2 bases, with 15 bases between them. This chain's CDR3 is CASSLALALYTYEQYV. CDR3 coding DNA: TGCGCCAGCAGCTTGGCCTTAGCGCTATACACCTACGAGCAGTACGTC.

The V call is TRBV18, the J call TRBJ2-1; 9 nucleotides match TRBD1. The CDR3 sequence is 11 residues long. CDR1 KGHSH and CDR2 LQKENI come from the germline V gene. The V gene end was trimmed by 6 bases and the J gene end by 16 bases; junction bases not matched to a gene: 7. The CDR3 loop is CASSVPGQGFF. For the CDR3, the DNA is TGTGCCAGCTCGGTACCGGGACAGGGCTTCTTC.

This CDR3 reads CASSMTVNTEAFF. The CDR3 DNA reads as TGTGCCAGTAGTATGACAGTGAACACTGAAGCTTTCTTT. The V gene is TRBV19, the J gene TRBJ1-1; perhaps TRBD1 as D (5 bases). V was pared by 3 bases and J by 0 bases, with 5 bases between. Germline V gene data show CDR1 as LNHDA and CDR2 as SQIVND (reference sequence). The CDR3 loop spans 13 amino acids.

In its sample, this clone was seen once. The gene calls are TRBV16 and TRBJ1-2; D perhaps matches TRBD1 (6 bases). This CDR3 spans 15 amino acids. V gave up 0 bases and J gave up 2 bases, with 10 bases separating them. Germline loops: CDR1 KGHSY, CDR2 FQNENV. The CDR3 protein is CASSQSGTQNYGYTF. The CDR3 DNA reads TGTGCCAGCAGCCAATCGGGGACACAGAACTATGGCTACACCTTC.

This clone was observed a few times. The chain is built from TRBV5-4 and TRBJ2-5, with D tentatively TRBD1 (7 bases). Between the trimmed V and J ends, which lost 6 bases and 5 bases, there was a span of 14 bases. Germline V gene sequence: CDR1 SGHNT, CDR2 YYREEE (reference sequence). The CDR3 has 13 residues. The DNA of the CDR3 is TGTGCCAGCAAGGTAGCGGACAGGGAGACCCAGTACTTC. Translated, it gives CASKVADRETQYF.

The chain combines TRBV7-6 with TRBJ2-1; 9 bases are a match to TRBD1. The V segment lost 1 base and the J segment 6 bases; nucleotides outside the gene matches: 16. Germline-derived CDR1 and CDR2 are SGHVS and FNYEAQ. The CDR3 runs 19 residues. CDR3 nucleotides: TGTGCCAGCAGCTTAGTATCAGCCAGAGGGACAGGGAGATCCAATGAGCAGTTCTTC. Protein: CASSLVSARGTGRSNEQFF.